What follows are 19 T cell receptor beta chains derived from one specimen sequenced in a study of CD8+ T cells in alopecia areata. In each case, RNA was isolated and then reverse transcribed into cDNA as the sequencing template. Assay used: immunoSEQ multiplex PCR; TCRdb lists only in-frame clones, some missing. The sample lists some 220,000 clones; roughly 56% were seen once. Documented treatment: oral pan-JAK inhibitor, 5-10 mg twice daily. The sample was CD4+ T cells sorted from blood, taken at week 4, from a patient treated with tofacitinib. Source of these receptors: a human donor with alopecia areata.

The DNA for the CDR3 is TGCAGCGTCGGGGGAGGGATGGCTAATGAAAAACTGTTTTTT. It specifies CSVGGGMANEKLFF. This rearrangement joins TRBV29-1 to TRBJ1-4; TRBD1 is a possible D gene (5 bases). Germline V gives CDR1 SQVTM, CDR2 ANQGSEA. V lost 6 bases and J 3 bases, leaving 14 bases between the germline ends. CDR3 size: 14 residues.

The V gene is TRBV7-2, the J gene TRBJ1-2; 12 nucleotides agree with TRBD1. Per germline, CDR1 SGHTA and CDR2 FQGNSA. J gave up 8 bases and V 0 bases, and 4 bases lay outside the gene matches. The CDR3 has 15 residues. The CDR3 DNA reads TGTGCCAGCAGCTTAGCGGGGACAGGGGGCAGGGGCTACACCTTC. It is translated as CASSLAGTGGRGYTF.

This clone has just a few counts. The CDR3 loop reads CASRGGLASYEQYF. CDR3 nucleotide sequence: TGCGCCAGCAGGGGGGGCTTGGCCTCCTACGAGCAGTACTTC. The chain carries TRBV5-1 and TRBJ2-7, with D possibly being TRBD1 or TRBD2 (6 bases each). CDR1 is SGHRS, CDR2 YFSETQ, per germline. Deletions cut 5 bases from V and 0 bases from J, with 12 bases between. The CDR3 runs to 14 residues.

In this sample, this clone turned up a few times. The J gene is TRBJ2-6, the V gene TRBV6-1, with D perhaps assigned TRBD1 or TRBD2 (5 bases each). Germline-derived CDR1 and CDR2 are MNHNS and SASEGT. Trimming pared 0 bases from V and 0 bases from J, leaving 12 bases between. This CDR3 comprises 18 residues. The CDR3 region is CASSEAGVRGSGANVLTF. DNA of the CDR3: TGTGCCAGCAGTGAAGCGGGAGTAAGGGGCTCTGGGGCCAACGTCCTGACTTTC.

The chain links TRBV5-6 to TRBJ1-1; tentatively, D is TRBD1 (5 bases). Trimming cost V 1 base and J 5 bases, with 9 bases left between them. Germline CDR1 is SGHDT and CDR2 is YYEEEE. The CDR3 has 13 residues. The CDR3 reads CASSLIGGTEAFF. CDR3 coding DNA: TGTGCCAGCAGCTTGATTGGGGGAACTGAAGCTTTCTTT.

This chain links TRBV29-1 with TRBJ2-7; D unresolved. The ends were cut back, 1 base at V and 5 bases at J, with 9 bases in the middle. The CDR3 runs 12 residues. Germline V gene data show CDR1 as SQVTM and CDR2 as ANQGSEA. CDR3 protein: CSVEVSGNEQYF. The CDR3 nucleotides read TGCAGCGTTGAAGTGTCAGGTAACGAGCAGTACTTC.

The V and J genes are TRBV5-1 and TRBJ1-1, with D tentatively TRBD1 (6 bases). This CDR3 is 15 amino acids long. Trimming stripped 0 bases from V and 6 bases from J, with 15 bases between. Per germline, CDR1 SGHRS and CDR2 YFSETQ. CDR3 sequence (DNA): TGCGCCAGCAGCTTGGGACAGGTTTCTACCGCTGAAGCTTTCTTT. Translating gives CASSLGQVSTAEAFF.

CDR3 coding DNA: TGCGCCAGCAGCTTGTCGGGACACAACTCTGGGGCCAACGTCCTGACTTTC. Encoded protein: CASSLSGHNSGANVLTF. This chain links TRBV5-1 with TRBJ2-6; tentative D call: TRBD1 (6 bases). Germline V gene lookup returns CDR1 SGHRS and CDR2 YFSETQ. The CDR3 runs 17 residues. Trimming removed 1 base from V and 0 bases from J, with 11 bases in between.

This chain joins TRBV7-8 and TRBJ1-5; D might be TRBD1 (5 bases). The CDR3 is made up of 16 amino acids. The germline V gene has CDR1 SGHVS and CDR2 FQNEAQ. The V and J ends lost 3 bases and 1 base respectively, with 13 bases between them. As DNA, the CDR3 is TGTGCCAGCAGCTTGTCGGGGGTGGGCAGCAATCAGCCCCAGCATTTT. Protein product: CASSLSGVGSNQPQHF. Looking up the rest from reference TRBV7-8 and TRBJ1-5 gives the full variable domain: GAGVSQSPRYKVAKRGQDVALRCDPISGHVSLFWYQQALGQGPEFLTYFQNEAQLDKSGLPSDRFFAERPEGSVSTLKIQRTQQEDSAVYLCASSLSGVGSNQPQHFGDGTRLSIL.

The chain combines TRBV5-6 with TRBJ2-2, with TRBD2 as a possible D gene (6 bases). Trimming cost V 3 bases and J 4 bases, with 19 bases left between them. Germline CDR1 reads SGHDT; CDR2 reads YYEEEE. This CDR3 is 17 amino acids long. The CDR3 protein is CASSSIKKRGGTGELFF. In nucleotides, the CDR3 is TGTGCCAGCAGCTCGATAAAGAAGAGGGGAGGCACCGGGGAGCTGTTTTTT.

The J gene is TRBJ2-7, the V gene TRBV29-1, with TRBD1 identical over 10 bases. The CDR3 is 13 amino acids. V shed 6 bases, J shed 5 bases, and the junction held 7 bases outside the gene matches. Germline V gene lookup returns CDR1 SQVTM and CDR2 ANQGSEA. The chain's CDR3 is CSVADRGQNEQYF. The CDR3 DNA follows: TGCAGCGTCGCTGACAGGGGGCAGAACGAGCAGTACTTC.

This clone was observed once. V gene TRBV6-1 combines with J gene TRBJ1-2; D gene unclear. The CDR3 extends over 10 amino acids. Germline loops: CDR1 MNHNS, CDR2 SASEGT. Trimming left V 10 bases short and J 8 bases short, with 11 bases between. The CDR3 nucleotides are TGTGCCACCTACCCGAACGGCTACACCTTC. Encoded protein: CATYPNGYTF.

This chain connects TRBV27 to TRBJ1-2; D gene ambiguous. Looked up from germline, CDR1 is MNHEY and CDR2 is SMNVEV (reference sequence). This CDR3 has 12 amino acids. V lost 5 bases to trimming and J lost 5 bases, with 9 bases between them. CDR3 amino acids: CASSMAGYGYTF. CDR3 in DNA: TGTGCCAGCAGTATGGCCGGGTATGGCTACACCTTC.

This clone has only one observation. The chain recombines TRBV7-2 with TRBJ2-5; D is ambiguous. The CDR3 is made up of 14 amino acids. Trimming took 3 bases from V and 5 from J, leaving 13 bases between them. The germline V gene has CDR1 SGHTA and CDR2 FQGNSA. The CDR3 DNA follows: TGTGCCAGCAGCTTCCCATCTGATTGGGAGACCCAGTACTTC. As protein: CASSFPSDWETQYF.

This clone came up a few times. CDR3 nucleotides: TGTGCCAGCAGCTCTCCGACAGGGCTTCACTACGAGCAGTACTTC. Translated, it gives CASSSPTGLHYEQYF. The rearrangement links TRBV7-2 to TRBJ2-7, with 7 bases lining up with TRBD1. The ends lost 4 bases at V and 3 bases at J; junction bases unmatched: 9. The CDR3 runs to 15 residues. Germline V CDR1 and CDR2: SGHTA, FQGNSA.

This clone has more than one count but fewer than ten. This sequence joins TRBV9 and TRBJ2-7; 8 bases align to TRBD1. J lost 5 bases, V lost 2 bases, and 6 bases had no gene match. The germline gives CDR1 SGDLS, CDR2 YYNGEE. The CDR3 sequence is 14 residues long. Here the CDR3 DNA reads TGTGCCAGCAGCGTCGGACAGGGATCGCACGAGCAGTACTTC. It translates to CASSVGQGSHEQYF.

The CDR3 loop is CSVAGVVAKNIQYF. DNA for the CDR3: TGCAGCGTTGCTGGCGTAGTAGCCAAAAACATTCAGTACTTC. This rearrangement joins TRBV29-1 to TRBJ2-4; no reliable D call. Trimming removed 4 bases from V and 0 bases from J, with 10 bases in between. The CDR3 length is 14 residues. Per the germline V gene, CDR1 is SQVTM and CDR2 is ANQGSEA.

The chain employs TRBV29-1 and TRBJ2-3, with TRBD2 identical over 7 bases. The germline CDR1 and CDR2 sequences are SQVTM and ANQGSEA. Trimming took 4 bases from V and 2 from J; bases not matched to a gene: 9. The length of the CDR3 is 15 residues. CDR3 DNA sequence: TGCAGCGTTGGTTCTCAGGGAGGGCACACAGATACGCAGTATTTT. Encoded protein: CSVGSQGGHTDTQYF.

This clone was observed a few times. This CDR3 is CSVEQAITEAFF. CDR3 DNA sequence: TGCAGCGTTGAACAGGCCATCACTGAAGCTTTCTTT. The rearrangement links TRBV29-1 to TRBJ1-1; no clear D gene. Trimming removed 2 bases at V and 4 bases at J, with 8 bases between. The germline CDR1 and CDR2 sequences are SQVTM and ANQGSEA. This CDR3 comprises 12 residues.